This T cell receptor (beta chain) is drawn from a study of shared clonotypes between healthy human individuals. Notes on this clone: Its antigen is as yet unknown. In the same sample, other DNA sequences code for this CDR3.

Sequencing was performed with immunoSEQ multiplex PCR; in TCRdb, only in-frame clones are kept and a portion is missing. The sample shows about 1.1 million clones, around 78% of them seen only once. All participating donors were Caucasian adults from Nashville, Tennessee. Germline values: CDR1 SGHRS, CDR2 YFSETQ. This CDR3 contains 14 residues. V was shortened by 0 bases and J by 7 bases, with 11 bases between the two germline ends. General study findings and limits: Large depth notwithstanding, sorted-subset sequencing proved incomplete by rarefaction. Among donors, sharing of clonotypes was expected to be affected by sequencing depth.

The material sequenced was memory CD4+ T cells from PBMCs. Noted subset: CD45RA-negative fraction. This chain uses TRBV5-1 with TRBJ2-1; a possible D gene is TRBD2 (6 bases). The TCR comes from a man in his late teens or twenties in good health. Some clones in this sample may be carry-over from other donors' samples. CDR3 in DNA: TGCGCCAGCAGCTTGGCGGGAGTCGAGAATGAGCAGTTCTTC. The encoded protein is CASSLAGVENEQFF.